This T cell receptor (beta chain) emerged from a study of regulatory T cells in long-lasting Graves disease. Broader study findings: Persistent cases of Graves' showed reduced TCR diversity relative to newly diagnosed patients.

HTBI primers from iRepertoire and Arm-PCR of CDR3 regions yielded the TCR beta libraries. TCRdb ran MiXCR on the multiplex PCR reads and lists one entry per CDR3 protein. The sample records 420,000 or so distinct CDR3 sequences, 15% to 20% being singletons. With regard to this clonotype: The antigen is unknown.

The sample's time point: newly diagnosed GD, antithyroid drugs for less than 3 months. From RNA extracted from PBMCs, the TCR library was made. The same specimen was also included in a second study, on T cells in Graves' hyperthyroidism and ophthalmopathy. This second report adds: Patients aged 18 to 65 had newly diagnosed hyperthyroidism lasting under 2 months.

This clonotype was obtained from a woman under 30 with Graves disease. Source: peripheral blood mononuclear cells (PBMCs), taken at new diagnosis, from a patient treated with antithyroid drugs.

The CDR3 region is CASTLRSDTQYF. The CDR3 bases are TGTGCCAGCACCCTAAGATCAGATACGCAGTATTTT. V gene TRBV6-2 or TRBV6-3 combines with J gene TRBJ2-3; D is unresolved. The CDR3 contains 12 residues. The V gene lost 7 bases and the J gene lost 4 bases, with 9 bases spanning the gap. The germline V gene encodes CDR1 MNHEY and CDR2 SVGEGT.